These 13 T cell receptor beta chains originate from one sample sequenced in a study of CD8 T cells in Susac syndrome (dated by TCRdb to between 2018 and 2021). Library construction relied on the immunoSEQ multiplex PCR assay. RNA was extracted using the RNeasy kit, and about 0.45 to 1 ug of the RNA was reverse transcribed with random hexamers. TCRdb trimmed public reads at Q25 via fastp, called clones via MiXCR and kept in-frame beta chains. Every CDR3 protein is listed once, alongside the most common genes and DNA of its rows. The table for this sample lists approximately 150,000 distinct CDR3 sequences; approximately 94% of them were counted only once. Roughly 0.097% of the sample belongs to the ten largest clones. The sample was CD4+ T cells from PBMCs. These TCRs come from a human donor with multiple sclerosis.

This clonotype was observed a single time. The chain links TRBV3-1 to TRBJ2-5, with TRBD1 matching 7 bases. The length of the CDR3 is 16 residues. The V gene's germline CDR1 is LGHDT and CDR2 YNNKEL (reference sequence). The trim removed 2 bases at V and 4 bases at J, leaving 10 bases unmatched. The CDR3 is CASSQRPARGRETQYF. The CDR3 nucleotides are TGTGCCAGCAGCCAACGACCAGCCAGGGGGAGAGAGACCCAGTACTTC.

The V and J genes are TRBV2 and TRBJ2-7, with D possibly being TRBD2 (6 bases). There are 12 residues in the CDR3. The V gene's germline CDR1 is SNHLY and CDR2 FYNNEI. The V end was cut by 5 bases, the J end by 6 bases, with 11 bases between. In DNA, the CDR3 is TGTGCCAGCAGTCCCTTCGGGAGCGAGCAGTACTTC. This codes for CASSPFGSEQYF.

V gene TRBV12-3 or TRBV12-4 combines with J gene TRBJ2-1; no clear D gene. The V end was cut by 6 bases, the J end by 8 bases, with 14 bases between. This CDR3 has 13 residues. The CDR3 nucleotides are TGTGCCAGCAGGCGGCTGGCGATCGATGAGCAGTTCTTC. Translation gives CASRRLAIDEQFF.

The chain links TRBV29-1 to TRBJ2-1; perhaps TRBD2 as D (6 bases). Germline CDR1 is SQVTM and CDR2 is ANQGSEA. Trimming removed 7 bases from V and 9 bases from J, with 22 bases in between. This CDR3 is 14 amino acids long. The CDR3 nucleotides are TGCAGCGCCCCGGGGGAGTTAACGCAGAGTGAGCAGTTCTTC. It codes for CSAPGELTQSEQFF.

The rearrangement uses TRBV3-1 and TRBJ2-7; 8 bases map to TRBD2. J gave up 3 bases and V 0 bases, and 7 bases lay outside the gene matches. Germline CDR1 reads LGHDT; CDR2 reads YNNKEL (reference sequence). The CDR3 contains 16 residues. CDR3: CASSQDAKRGLYEQYF. CDR3 sequence (DNA): TGTGCCAGCAGCCAAGATGCTAAGCGGGGGCTCTACGAGCAGTACTTC.

This clonotype was picked up one time. The rearrangement links TRBV7-8 to TRBJ1-4; D is undetermined. The V and J ends lost 3 bases and 7 bases respectively, with 15 bases between them. Germline loops: CDR1 SGHVS, CDR2 FQNEAQ. The CDR3 loop spans 15 amino acids. The chain's CDR3 is CASSLGGHRGEKLFF. DNA of the CDR3: TGTGCCAGCAGCTTGGGTGGCCATAGAGGTGAAAAACTGTTTTTT.

The rearrangement links TRBV7-9 to TRBJ2-7, with 8 bases aligning to TRBD2. The germline V gene encodes CDR1 SEHNR and CDR2 FQNEAQ (reference sequence). This CDR3 is 13 amino acids long. Losses at the gene ends were 5 bases for V and 6 bases for J; bases not matched to a gene: 6. This chain's CDR3 is CASSRGGPGEQYF. Written as DNA, the CDR3 is TGTGCCAGCAGCCGGGGGGGGCCGGGCGAGCAGTACTTC.

The V gene is TRBV12-3 or TRBV12-4, the J gene TRBJ2-7; perhaps TRBD1 as D (6 bases). CDR3 size: 12 residues. V was cut by 4 bases and J by 8 bases, with 12 bases left in between. CDR3 sequence: CASSSRDTQQYF. The CDR3 DNA follows: TGTGCCAGCAGTTCCCGGGACACACAGCAGTACTTC.

The V and J genes are TRBV27 and TRBJ2-6; 11 bases map to TRBD2. The CDR3 consists of 17 residues. J lost 2 bases, V lost 5 bases, and 5 bases had no gene match. Germline loops: CDR1 MNHEY, CDR2 SMNVEV (reference sequence). CDR3 DNA: TGTGCCAGCAGTCCCATAGCGGGAGGGGCTGGGGCCAACGTCCTGACTTTC. Residues: CASSPIAGGAGANVLTF.

CDR3 region: CASSLTGRGNTIYF. In DNA form, the CDR3 reads TGTGCCAGCAGCTTAACCGGACGCGGAAACACCATATATTTT. The chain couples TRBV7-8 to TRBJ1-3; D is unclear. Germline V CDR1 and CDR2: SGHVS, FQNEAQ. V was cut by 2 bases and J by 4 bases, with 9 bases left in between. The CDR3 sequence is 14 residues long.

The chain recombines TRBV12-3 or TRBV12-4 with TRBJ2-7; D remains ambiguous. V lost 1 base and J lost 3, with 7 bases in between. The CDR3 is 13 amino acids. The CDR3 reads CASSLGEDYEQYF. CDR3 DNA: TGTGCCAGCAGTTTAGGGGAAGACTACGAGCAGTACTTC.

The rearrangement uses TRBV6-1 and TRBJ1-1; D may be TRBD1 (5 bases). CDR1 MNHNS and CDR2 SASEGT come from the germline V gene. The CDR3 sequence is 15 residues long. V was shortened by 5 bases and J by 4 bases, with 17 bases between the two germline ends. CDR3 amino acids: CASSINHFGATEAFF. CDR3 bases: TGTGCCAGCAGTATAAACCACTTCGGGGCCACTGAAGCTTTCTTT.

Only a few counts were recorded for this clonotype. V is TRBV18 and J is TRBJ2-3, with 8 bases aligning to TRBD2. The length of the CDR3 is 13 residues. The junction had 5 bases not matched to a gene; V was cut back by 3 bases and J by 9 bases. CDR1 KGHSH and CDR2 LQKENI come from the germline V gene. The CDR3 DNA follows: TGTGCCAGCTCACCCCCTGCGGGGGGCACGCAGTATTTT. Translating gives CASSPPAGGTQYF.